The sequence of this T cell receptor (beta chain) was determined in a study of blood T cell repertoires in COVID-19. About the study: Nucleic acid was either cDNA or gDNA, and it came from T cells, B-cell-depleted T cells, or PBMCs.

Per the germline V gene, CDR1 is MNHEY and CDR2 is SVGAGI. V lost 5 bases, J lost 5 bases, and 13 bases lay in between. This CDR3 region has 14 residues. Original handling: The assay estimated nucleated cells by amplifying reference gene primers. The assay was immunoSEQ multiplex PCR, and TCRdb's table has in-frame clones only and misses some. V and J calls and clone size are copied from that table; D and trimming were computed from the DNA. The sample lists roughly 300,000 clones, approximately 84% occurring once. This clone was detected only once. Which cohort a participant joined came from the clinical history participants gave.

Sequenced: PBMCs or T cells enriched from blood (not recorded which). The clonotype originates from a man aged 25 to 40 who had recovered from COVID-19. V usage is TRBV6-5 and J usage is TRBJ1-5; no definite D call. CDR3 nucleotide sequence: TGTGCCAGCAGTCCACTGACTGTTTATCAGCCCCAGCATTTT. Protein: CASSPLTVYQPQHF.